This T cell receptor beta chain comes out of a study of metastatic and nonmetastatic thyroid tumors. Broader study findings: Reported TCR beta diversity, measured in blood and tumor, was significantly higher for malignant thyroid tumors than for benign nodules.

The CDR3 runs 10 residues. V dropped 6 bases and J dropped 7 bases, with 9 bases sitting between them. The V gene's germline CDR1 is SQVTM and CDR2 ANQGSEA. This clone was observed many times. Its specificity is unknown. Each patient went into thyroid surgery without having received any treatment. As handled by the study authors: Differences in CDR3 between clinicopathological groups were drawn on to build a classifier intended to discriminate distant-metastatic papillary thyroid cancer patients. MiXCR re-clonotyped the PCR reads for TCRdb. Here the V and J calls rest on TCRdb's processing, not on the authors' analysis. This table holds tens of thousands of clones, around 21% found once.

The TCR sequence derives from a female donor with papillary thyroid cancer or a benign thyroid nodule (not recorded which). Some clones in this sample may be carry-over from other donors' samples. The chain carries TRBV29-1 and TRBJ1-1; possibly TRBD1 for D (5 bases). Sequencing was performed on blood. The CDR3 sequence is CSVLTGEAFF. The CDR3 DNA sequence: TGCAGCGTCCTTACAGGTGAAGCTTTCTTT.